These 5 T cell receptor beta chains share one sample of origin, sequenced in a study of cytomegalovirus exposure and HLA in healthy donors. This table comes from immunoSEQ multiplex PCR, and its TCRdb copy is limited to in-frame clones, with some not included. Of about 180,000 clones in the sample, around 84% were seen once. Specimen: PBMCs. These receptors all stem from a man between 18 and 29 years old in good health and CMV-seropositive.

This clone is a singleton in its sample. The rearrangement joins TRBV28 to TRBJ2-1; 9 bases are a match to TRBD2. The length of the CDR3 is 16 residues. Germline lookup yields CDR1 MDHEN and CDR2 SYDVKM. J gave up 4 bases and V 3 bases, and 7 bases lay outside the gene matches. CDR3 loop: CASSLTAGGSYNEQFF. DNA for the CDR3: TGTGCCAGCAGTTTGACGGCGGGGGGGTCGTACAATGAGCAGTTCTTC.

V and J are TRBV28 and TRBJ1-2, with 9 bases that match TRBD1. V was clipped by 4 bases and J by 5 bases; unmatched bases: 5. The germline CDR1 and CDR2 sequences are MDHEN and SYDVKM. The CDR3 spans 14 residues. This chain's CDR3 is CASSSGQGRYGYTF. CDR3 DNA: TGTGCCAGCAGTTCCGGACAGGGGAGGTATGGCTACACCTTC.

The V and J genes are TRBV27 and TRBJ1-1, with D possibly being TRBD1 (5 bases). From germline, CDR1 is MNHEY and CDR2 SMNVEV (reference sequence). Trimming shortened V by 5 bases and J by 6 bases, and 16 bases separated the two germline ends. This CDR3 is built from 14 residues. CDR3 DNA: TGTGCCAGCAGTCCCCGTTCAGGGAGGGCTGAAGCTTTCTTT. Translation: CASSPRSGRAEAFF.

The CDR3 sequence: CASSYRDRAAGTGELFF. The CDR3 nucleotides are TGTGCCAGCAGCTACCGGGACAGGGCTGCGGGCACCGGGGAGCTGTTTTTT. The chain is built from TRBV5-4 and TRBJ2-2; TRBD1 aligns across 9 bases. The CDR3 length is 17 residues. In germline, CDR1 is SGHNT, CDR2 YYREEE (reference sequence). After removal of 3 bases from V and 4 bases from J, the junction contained 10 bases not matched to a gene.

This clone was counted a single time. CDR3 in amino acids: CASSSDLAGVQETQYF. The DNA for the CDR3 is TGTGCCAGCAGCTCAGACCTAGCGGGGGTTCAAGAGACCCAGTACTTC. V is TRBV7-9 and J is TRBJ2-5, with 10 bases aligning to TRBD2. Germline values: CDR1 SEHNR, CDR2 FQNEAQ (reference sequence). The CDR3 is 16 residues long. J lost 2 bases, V lost 4 bases, and 7 bases had no gene match.